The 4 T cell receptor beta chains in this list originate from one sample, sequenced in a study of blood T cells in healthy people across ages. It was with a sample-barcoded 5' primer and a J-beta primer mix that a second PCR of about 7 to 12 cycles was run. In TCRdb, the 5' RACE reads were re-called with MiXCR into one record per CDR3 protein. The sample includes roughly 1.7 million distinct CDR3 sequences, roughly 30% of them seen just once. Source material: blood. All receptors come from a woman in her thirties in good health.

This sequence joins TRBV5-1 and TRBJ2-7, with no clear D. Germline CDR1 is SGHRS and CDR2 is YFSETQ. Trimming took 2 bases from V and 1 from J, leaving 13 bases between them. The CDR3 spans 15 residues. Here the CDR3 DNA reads TGCGCCAGCAGCTTCGTCGTAGAGACGTCCTACGAGCAGTACTTC. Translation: CASSFVVETSYEQYF.

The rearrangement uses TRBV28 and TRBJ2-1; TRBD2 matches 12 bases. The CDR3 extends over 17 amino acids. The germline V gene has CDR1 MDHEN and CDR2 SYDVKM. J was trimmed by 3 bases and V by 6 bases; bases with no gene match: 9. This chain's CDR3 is CASSTGTSGLFYNEQFF. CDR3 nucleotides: TGTGCCAGCAGCACCGGGACTAGCGGGTTGTTCTACAATGAGCAGTTCTTC.

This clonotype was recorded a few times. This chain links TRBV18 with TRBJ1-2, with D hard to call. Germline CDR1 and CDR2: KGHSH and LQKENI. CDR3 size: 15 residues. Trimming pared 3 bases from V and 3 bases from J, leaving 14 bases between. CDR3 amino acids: CASSPSSQNDYGYTF. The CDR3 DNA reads TGTGCCAGCTCACCTTCTTCACAGAATGACTATGGCTACACCTTC.

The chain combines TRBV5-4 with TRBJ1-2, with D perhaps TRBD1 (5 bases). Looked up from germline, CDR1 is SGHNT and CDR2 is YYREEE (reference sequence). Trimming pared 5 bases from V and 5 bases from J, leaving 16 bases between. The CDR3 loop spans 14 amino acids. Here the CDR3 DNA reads TGTGCCAGCAGTTGGTCCGGGACGGATTATGGCTACACCTTC. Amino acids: CASSWSGTDYGYTF.